Listed below are T cell receptor beta chains from one sample, sequenced in a study of Graves' ophthalmopathy and Graves' hyperthyroidism. TCRdb ran MiXCR on the multiplex PCR reads and lists one entry per CDR3 protein. The table has 450,000 or so distinct CDR3 sequences, 14% seen once; the top ten hold about 9.4%. The specimen was blood. Source of these receptors: a woman aged 30 to 39 with Graves' ophthalmopathy. CDR3s include the opening cysteine and the closing phenylalanine or tryptophan. A D gene is named only where the DNA matches it firmly. The size field is filled for only some rows; it gives once, few, many or a size class.

abundance: .
j_gene: TRBJ1-1
v_gene: TRBV6-5
d_gene: .
CDR3nt: TGTGCCAGCAGCTATGACATTAACACTGAAGCTTTCTTT
CDR3aa: CASSYDINTEAFF

abundance: many
j_gene: TRBJ2-7
v_gene: TRBV27
d_gene: .
CDR3nt: TGTGCCAGCAGTTTAAACAGGGCCTACGAGCAGTACTTC
CDR3aa: CASSLNRAYEQYF

abundance: many
j_gene: TRBJ1-1
v_gene: TRBV20-1
d_gene: .
CDR3nt: TGCAGTGCTAGAGACGTGGTAGATACTGAAGCTTTCTTT
CDR3aa: CSARDVVDTEAFF

abundance: many
j_gene: TRBJ2-7
v_gene: TRBV28
d_gene: .
CDR3nt: TGTGCCAGCAGCTTTAGGGGGTACGAGCAGTACTTC
CDR3aa: CASSFRGYEQYF

abundance: many
j_gene: TRBJ2-7
v_gene: TRBV20-1
d_gene: TRBD2
CDR3nt: TGCAGTGCGACGGGGACTAGCGGTTCCTACGAGCAGTACTTC
CDR3aa: CSATGTSGSYEQYF

abundance: many
j_gene: TRBJ2-5
v_gene: TRBV4-1
d_gene: TRBD2
CDR3nt: TGCGCCAGCAGCCAAGATCTAGCGGGAGGGCCCATTCTTGAGACCCAGTACTTC
CDR3aa: CASSQDLAGGPILETQYF

abundance: many
j_gene: TRBJ2-7
v_gene: TRBV24-1
d_gene: .
CDR3nt: TGTGCCACCAGTGACTACGAGCAGTACTTC
CDR3aa: CATSDYEQYF

abundance: many
j_gene: TRBJ2-7
v_gene: TRBV28
d_gene: TRBD2
CDR3nt: TGTGCCAGCGAGACTAGCGCTTCCTACGAGCAGTACTTC
CDR3aa: CASETSASYEQYF

abundance: few
j_gene: TRBJ2-2
v_gene: TRBV2
d_gene: .
CDR3nt: TGTGCCAGACAGGGTTTGATCGGGGAGCTGTTTTTT
CDR3aa: CARQGLIGELFF

abundance: many
j_gene: TRBJ1-2
v_gene: TRBV6-1
d_gene: TRBD1
CDR3nt: TGTGCCAGCAGTCCAGGGGGCCTAAGGGGCTACACCTTC
CDR3aa: CASSPGGLRGYTF

abundance: many
j_gene: TRBJ2-2
v_gene: TRBV7-8
d_gene: TRBD2
CDR3nt: TGTGCCAGCAGACTAGCGGGAGTGTTCACCGGGGAGCTGTTTTTT
CDR3aa: CASRLAGVFTGELFF

abundance: many
j_gene: TRBJ1-5
v_gene: TRBV2
d_gene: .
CDR3nt: TGTGCCAGCAGTGAGTCCGGCAATCAGCCCCAGCATTTT
CDR3aa: CASSESGNQPQHF

abundance: many
j_gene: TRBJ2-7
v_gene: TRBV6-5
d_gene: .
CDR3nt: TGTGCCAGCAGTTCTACATGGACTCAGAACTACGAGCAGTACTTC
CDR3aa: CASSSTWTQNYEQYF

abundance: many
j_gene: TRBJ2-5
v_gene: TRBV6-1
d_gene: .
CDR3nt: TGTGCCAGCAACACAGGGTTTGGTGAGACCCAGTACTTC
CDR3aa: CASNTGFGETQYF

abundance: few
j_gene: TRBJ2-5
v_gene: TRBV5-1
d_gene: .
CDR3nt: TGCGCCAGCAGCTTGGGACCGGGTCACGGGGAGACCCAGTACTTC
CDR3aa: CASSLGPGHGETQYF

abundance: many
j_gene: TRBJ2-7
v_gene: TRBV10-3
d_gene: .
CDR3nt: TGTGCCATCAGGGGCGGATCCTCCTACGAGCAGTACTTC
CDR3aa: CAIRGGSSYEQYF

abundance: many
j_gene: TRBJ1-3
v_gene: TRBV20-1
d_gene: .
CDR3nt: TGCAGTGCTAGAGATAATGGACCTGGGGCCTCTGGAAACACCATATATTTT
CDR3aa: CSARDNGPGASGNTIYF

abundance: .
j_gene: TRBJ2-7
v_gene: TRBV2
d_gene: .
CDR3nt: TGTGCCAGCAGGGGGACGAGGGAGCAGTACTTC
CDR3aa: CASRGTREQYF

abundance: few
j_gene: TRBJ1-2
v_gene: TRBV18
d_gene: TRBD1
CDR3nt: TGTGCCAGCTCTCCGTATTCGACAGGGGTGGATGGCTACACCTTC
CDR3aa: CASSPYSTGVDGYTF

abundance: many
j_gene: TRBJ1-1
v_gene: TRBV6-5
d_gene: .
CDR3nt: TGTGCCAGCAGTTACTCGAGGGATGGATTGAACACTGAAGCTTTCTTT
CDR3aa: CASSYSRDGLNTEAFF

abundance: many
j_gene: TRBJ2-2
v_gene: TRBV6-1
d_gene: TRBD1
CDR3nt: TGTGCCAGCAAAAGACAGGGAAACACCGGGGAGCTGTTTTTT
CDR3aa: CASKRQGNTGELFF

abundance: many
j_gene: TRBJ2-7
v_gene: TRBV14
d_gene: .
CDR3nt: TGTGCCAGCAGCCAAGTGATACTAGAGAGCTCCTACGAGCAGTACTTC
CDR3aa: CASSQVILESSYEQYF

abundance: many
j_gene: TRBJ1-2
v_gene: TRBV11-3
d_gene: TRBD1
CDR3nt: TGTGCCAGCAGCGCCGACAGGGTACGTGGCTACACCTTC
CDR3aa: CASSADRVRGYTF

abundance: many
j_gene: TRBJ1-5
v_gene: TRBV2
d_gene: .
CDR3nt: TGTGCCAGCAGTTGGGGGCGTCAGCCCCAGCATTTT
CDR3aa: CASSWGRQPQHF

abundance: many
j_gene: TRBJ1-2
v_gene: TRBV11-1
d_gene: TRBD1
CDR3nt: TGTGCCAGCAGCTTACGGACAGGGAATGGCTACACCTTC
CDR3aa: CASSLRTGNGYTF

abundance: many
j_gene: TRBJ2-7
v_gene: TRBV11-2
d_gene: .
CDR3nt: TGTGCCAGCAGCTTAGAGGACTCCCAGGGGCAGTACTTC
CDR3aa: CASSLEDSQGQYF

abundance: many
j_gene: TRBJ2-7
v_gene: TRBV6-1
d_gene: .
CDR3nt: TGTGCCAGCAGCAGGGTAGAGGGGTACGAGCAGTACTTC
CDR3aa: CASSRVEGYEQYF

abundance: many
j_gene: TRBJ1-2
v_gene: TRBV28
d_gene: .
CDR3nt: TGTGCCAGCAGCCCACCACATAAGATTACCGGTGGCTACACCTTC
CDR3aa: CASSPPHKITGGYTF

abundance: many
j_gene: TRBJ1-3
v_gene: TRBV19
d_gene: .
CDR3nt: TGTGCCAGTAGTATACGAGACACCATATATTTT
CDR3aa: CASSIRDTIYF

abundance: few
j_gene: TRBJ2-5
v_gene: TRBV2
d_gene: .
CDR3nt: TGTGCCAGCAGTGCCCCAGGGGGGGCCAGGGAGACCCAGTACTTC
CDR3aa: CASSAPGGARETQYF

abundance: .
j_gene: TRBJ2-7
v_gene: TRBV11-2
d_gene: .
CDR3nt: TGTGCCAGCAGCTCCCAGGAGTTCGGCTACGAGCAGTACTTC
CDR3aa: CASSSQEFGYEQYF

abundance: many
j_gene: TRBJ2-7
v_gene: TRBV15
d_gene: .
CDR3nt: TGTGCCACCAGCAGAGATGGACTTCGGGGCTACGAGCAGTACTTC
CDR3aa: CATSRDGLRGYEQYF

abundance: many
j_gene: TRBJ1-5
v_gene: TRBV6-1
d_gene: TRBD1
CDR3nt: TGTGCCAGCACCCAAGGGGCAGGGGGCAGGCAGCCCCAGCATTTT
CDR3aa: CASTQGAGGRQPQHF

abundance: many
j_gene: TRBJ1-5
v_gene: TRBV10-2
d_gene: TRBD1
CDR3nt: TGCGCCAGCAGTGAAGGACAGGGACATCAGCCCCAGCATTTT
CDR3aa: CASSEGQGHQPQHF

abundance: .
j_gene: TRBJ1-2
v_gene: TRBV2
d_gene: TRBD1
CDR3nt: TGTGCCAGCAGTTCGGGGGACAGGATCGGCTACACCTTC
CDR3aa: CASSSGDRIGYTF

abundance: .
j_gene: TRBJ1-2
v_gene: TRBV12-3/TRBV12-4
d_gene: .
CDR3nt: TGTGCCAGCAGTTTAGACAGGGAATCCTATGGCTACACCTTC
CDR3aa: CASSLDRESYGYTF

abundance: many
j_gene: TRBJ1-1
v_gene: TRBV29-1
d_gene: .
CDR3nt: TGCAGCGTTGAGGGGTTCGGCTCGGGTTACACTGAAGCTTTCTTT
CDR3aa: CSVEGFGSGYTEAFF

abundance: few
j_gene: TRBJ2-4
v_gene: TRBV5-1
d_gene: TRBD2
CDR3nt: TGCGCCAGCCGCAAGCTAGCGGGGGATCAGTACTTC
CDR3aa: CASRKLAGDQYF

abundance: .
j_gene: TRBJ1-1
v_gene: TRBV6-2/TRBV6-3
d_gene: TRBD1
CDR3nt: TGTGCCAGCACCAGGGGGGGATTTGGACAGGGGGCGTCTTTCCCTGAAGCTTTCTTT
CDR3aa: CASTRGGFGQGASFPEAFF

abundance: many
j_gene: TRBJ1-1
v_gene: TRBV20-1
d_gene: .
CDR3nt: TGCAGTGCTAGGGTGTGGGACGATCGCCGCCAGCGAGCTTTCTTT
CDR3aa: CSARVWDDRRQRAFF

abundance: many
j_gene: TRBJ2-4
v_gene: TRBV28
d_gene: TRBD2
CDR3nt: TGTGCCAGCAGTCCACGGGGGGGGATATCCAAAAACATTCAGTACTTC
CDR3aa: CASSPRGGISKNIQYF

abundance: many
j_gene: TRBJ1-2
v_gene: TRBV24-1
d_gene: .
CDR3nt: TGTGCCACCAGTGATTTCTCCGGGGCAGTGGCGGGCTACACCTTC
CDR3aa: CATSDFSGAVAGYTF

abundance: many
j_gene: TRBJ2-5
v_gene: TRBV28
d_gene: .
CDR3nt: TGTGCCAGCAGTTTAGGCGGGGCGGTGGGGACCCAGTACTTC
CDR3aa: CASSLGGAVGTQYF

abundance: many
j_gene: TRBJ1-6
v_gene: TRBV20-1
d_gene: .
CDR3nt: TGCAGTGCTAGTATAGGGACACCCGCTAATTCACCCCTCCACTTT
CDR3aa: CSASIGTPANSPLHF

abundance: many
j_gene: TRBJ1-1
v_gene: TRBV29-1
d_gene: .
CDR3nt: TGCAGCGTTGCTCAAGGGACTGTGAACACTGAAGCTTTCTTT
CDR3aa: CSVAQGTVNTEAFF

abundance: few
j_gene: TRBJ2-7
v_gene: TRBV7-8
d_gene: TRBD2
CDR3nt: TGTGCCAGCAGCTTATGGGGACTAGCGGGAGCTTACTACGAGCAGTACTTC
CDR3aa: CASSLWGLAGAYYEQYF

abundance: many
j_gene: TRBJ1-2
v_gene: TRBV5-1
d_gene: .
CDR3nt: TGCGCCAGCAGCTTGATCGGGGGAGCTAACTATGGCTACACCTTC
CDR3aa: CASSLIGGANYGYTF

abundance: many
j_gene: TRBJ2-7
v_gene: TRBV7-9
d_gene: .
CDR3nt: TGTGCCAGCAGCTTACAGAACAGGGTCCGCGAGCAGTACTTC
CDR3aa: CASSLQNRVREQYF

abundance: many
j_gene: TRBJ1-1
v_gene: TRBV20-1
d_gene: .
CDR3nt: TGCAGTGCTAGGCTACAGAACCCGAACACTGAAGCTTTCTTT
CDR3aa: CSARLQNPNTEAFF

abundance: many
j_gene: TRBJ1-2
v_gene: TRBV20-1
d_gene: TRBD1
CDR3nt: TGCAGTGCAATCGGGACAGCTAGAGACTATGGCTACACCTTC
CDR3aa: CSAIGTARDYGYTF

abundance: .
j_gene: TRBJ1-2
v_gene: TRBV3-1
d_gene: TRBD1
CDR3nt: TGTGCCAGCAGCCAAGATCTGACAGGGAGCGGCTACACCTTC
CDR3aa: CASSQDLTGSGYTF

abundance: many
j_gene: TRBJ2-7
v_gene: TRBV28
d_gene: TRBD2
CDR3nt: TGTGCCAGCAGATACCTCGGGGGGTCGTACGAGCAGTACTTC
CDR3aa: CASRYLGGSYEQYF

abundance: many
j_gene: TRBJ2-7
v_gene: TRBV6-1
d_gene: TRBD2
CDR3nt: TGTGCCAGTAAGCCTGCGGGAGGGAGGTACGAGCAGTACTTC
CDR3aa: CASKPAGGRYEQYF

abundance: many
j_gene: TRBJ1-1
v_gene: TRBV19
d_gene: .
CDR3nt: TGTGCCAGTAGTATCATATGGACCTTAAAGAACACTGAAGCTTTCTTT
CDR3aa: CASSIIWTLKNTEAFF